The TCR beta chain described here comes from a study of blood T cell repertoires in COVID-19. On the study more broadly: The analysed material was cDNA or gDNA that came from T cells, B-cell-depleted T cells, or PBMCs.

Germline V gives CDR1 SGDLS, CDR2 YYNGEE. The CDR3 contains 15 residues. Trimming cost V 3 bases and J 5 bases; bases outside gene matches: 8. The protocol was immunoSEQ multiplex PCR, while the TCRdb copy is restricted to in-frame clones and leaves out a portion. In the table there are under 200,000 clones, roughly 81% of which are singletons. The chain carries TRBV9 and TRBJ1-1, with TRBD1 matching 9 bases. The TCR originated in a man aged 35 to 55 who had recovered from COVID-19. Sequenced sample: peripheral blood. CDR3 sequence: CASSAGTGSWTEAFF. CDR3 bases: TGTGCCAGCAGCGCCGGGACAGGGTCGTGGACTGAAGCTTTCTTT.